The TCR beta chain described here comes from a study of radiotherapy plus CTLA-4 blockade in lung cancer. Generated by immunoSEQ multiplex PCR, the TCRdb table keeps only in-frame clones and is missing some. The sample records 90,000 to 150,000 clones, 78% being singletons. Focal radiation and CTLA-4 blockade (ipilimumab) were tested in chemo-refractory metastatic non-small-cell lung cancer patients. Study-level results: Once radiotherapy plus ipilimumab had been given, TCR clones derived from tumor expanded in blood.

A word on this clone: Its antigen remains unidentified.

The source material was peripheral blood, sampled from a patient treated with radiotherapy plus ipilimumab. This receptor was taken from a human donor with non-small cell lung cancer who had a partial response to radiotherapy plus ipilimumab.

CDR3 sequence (DNA): TGTGCCAGTAGTATAGAACGGGTGGTGGATCAGCCCCAGCATTTT. It codes for CASSIERVVDQPQHF. The chain is built from TRBV19 and TRBJ1-5; D uncertain. This CDR3 comprises 15 residues. V was cut by 0 bases and J by 5 bases, with 11 bases left in between. Germline CDR1 and CDR2: LNHDA and SQIVND (reference sequence).